This T cell receptor beta chain was retrieved from a study of blood T cell repertoires in COVID-19. Losses at the gene ends were 4 bases for V and 2 bases for J; bases not matched to a gene: 5. Germline V gene data show CDR1 as SGHNT and CDR2 as YYREEE (reference sequence). This CDR3 spans 15 amino acids. The protocol was immunoSEQ multiplex PCR, while the TCRdb copy is restricted to in-frame clones and leaves out a portion. The table has 52,000 or so clones, about 88% seen once. This TCR derives from a woman between 65 and 79 years old with active COVID-19. The sequencing input was peripheral blood. The V gene is TRBV5-4, the J gene TRBJ2-1, with 8 bases lining up with TRBD1. CDR3 protein: CASSTGQGPYNEQFF. CDR3 bases: TGTGCCAGCAGCACCGGACAGGGCCCCTACAATGAGCAGTTCTTC.